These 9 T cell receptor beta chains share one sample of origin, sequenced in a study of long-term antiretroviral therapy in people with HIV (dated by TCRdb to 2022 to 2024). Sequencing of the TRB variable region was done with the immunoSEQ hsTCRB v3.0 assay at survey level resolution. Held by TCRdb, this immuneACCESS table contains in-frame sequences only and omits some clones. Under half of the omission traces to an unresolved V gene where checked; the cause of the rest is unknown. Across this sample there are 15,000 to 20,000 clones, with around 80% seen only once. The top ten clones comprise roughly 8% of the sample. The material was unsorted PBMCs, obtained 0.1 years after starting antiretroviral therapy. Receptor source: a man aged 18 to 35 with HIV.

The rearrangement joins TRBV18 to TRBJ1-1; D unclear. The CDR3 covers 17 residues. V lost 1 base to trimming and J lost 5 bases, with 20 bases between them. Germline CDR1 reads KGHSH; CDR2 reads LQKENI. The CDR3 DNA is TGTGCCAGCTCACCACTTTATACACTAGTTAGAGAGACTGAAGCTTTCTTT. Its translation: CASSPLYTLVRETEAFF.

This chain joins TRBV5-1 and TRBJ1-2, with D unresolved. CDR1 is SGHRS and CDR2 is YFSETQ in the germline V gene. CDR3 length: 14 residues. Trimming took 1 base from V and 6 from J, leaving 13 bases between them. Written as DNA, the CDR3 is TGCGCCAGCAGCTTGCGGGGATCTCTGAATGGCTACACCTTC. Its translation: CASSLRGSLNGYTF.

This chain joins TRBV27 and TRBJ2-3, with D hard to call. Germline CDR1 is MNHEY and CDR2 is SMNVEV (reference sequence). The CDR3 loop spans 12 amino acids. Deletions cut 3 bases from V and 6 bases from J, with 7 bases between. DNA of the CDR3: TGTGCCAGCAGTTTTGTTTCGGATACGCAGTATTTT. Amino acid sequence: CASSFVSDTQYF.

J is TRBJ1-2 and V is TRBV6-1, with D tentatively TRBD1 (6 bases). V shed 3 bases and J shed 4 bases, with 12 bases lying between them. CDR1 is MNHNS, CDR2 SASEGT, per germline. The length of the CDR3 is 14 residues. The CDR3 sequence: CASSDRGWGYGYTF. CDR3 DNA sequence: TGTGCCAGCAGTGACAGGGGATGGGGCTATGGCTACACCTTC.

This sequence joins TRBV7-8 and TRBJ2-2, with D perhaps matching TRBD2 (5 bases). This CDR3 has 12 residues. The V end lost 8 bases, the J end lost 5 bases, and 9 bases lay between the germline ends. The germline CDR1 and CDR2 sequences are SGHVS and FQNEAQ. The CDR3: CASPGGTGELFF. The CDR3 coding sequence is TGTGCCAGCCCTGGAGGAACCGGGGAGCTGTTTTTT. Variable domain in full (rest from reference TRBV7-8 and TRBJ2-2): GAGVSQSPRYKVAKRGQDVALRCDPISGHVSLFWYQQALGQGPEFLTYFQNEAQLDKSGLPSDRFFAERPEGSVSTLKIQRTQQEDSAVYLCASPGGTGELFFGEGSRLTVL.

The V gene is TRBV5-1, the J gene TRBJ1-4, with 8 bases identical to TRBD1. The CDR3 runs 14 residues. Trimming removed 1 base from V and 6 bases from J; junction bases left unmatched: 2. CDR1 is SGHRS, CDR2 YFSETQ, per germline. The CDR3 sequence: CASSLPGGDEKLFF. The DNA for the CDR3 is TGCGCCAGCAGCTTGCCAGGGGGCGATGAAAAACTGTTTTTT. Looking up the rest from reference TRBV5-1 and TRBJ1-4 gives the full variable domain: KAGVTQTPRYLIKTRGQQVTLSCSPISGHRSVSWYQQTPGQGLQFLFEYFSETQRNKGNFPGRFSGRQFSNSRSEMNVSTLELGDSALYLCASSLPGGDEKLFFGSGTQLSVL.

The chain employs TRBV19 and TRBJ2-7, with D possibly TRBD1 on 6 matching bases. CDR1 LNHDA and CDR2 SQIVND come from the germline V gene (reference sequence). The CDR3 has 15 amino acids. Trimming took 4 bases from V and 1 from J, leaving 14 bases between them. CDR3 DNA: TGTGCCAGTAGTAGGAAGCCAGGGACATCCTACGAGCAGTACTTC. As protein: CASSRKPGTSYEQYF.

Here the CDR3 DNA reads TGTGCCGCCAGTCTTACGATACCGTGGGGAGCCGACAATGAGCAGTTCTTC. Its protein product is CAASLTIPWGADNEQFF. V and J are TRBV2 and TRBJ2-1; D perhaps matches TRBD2 (5 bases). Germline V gives CDR1 SNHLY, CDR2 FYNNEI. Trimming took 11 bases from V and 5 from J, leaving 28 bases between them. The CDR3 loop spans 17 amino acids.

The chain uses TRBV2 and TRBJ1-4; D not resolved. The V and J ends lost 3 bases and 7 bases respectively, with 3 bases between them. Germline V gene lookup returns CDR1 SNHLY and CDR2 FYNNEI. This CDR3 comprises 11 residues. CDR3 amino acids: CASSEVEKLFF. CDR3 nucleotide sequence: TGTGCCAGCAGTGAGGTTGAAAAACTGTTTTTT.